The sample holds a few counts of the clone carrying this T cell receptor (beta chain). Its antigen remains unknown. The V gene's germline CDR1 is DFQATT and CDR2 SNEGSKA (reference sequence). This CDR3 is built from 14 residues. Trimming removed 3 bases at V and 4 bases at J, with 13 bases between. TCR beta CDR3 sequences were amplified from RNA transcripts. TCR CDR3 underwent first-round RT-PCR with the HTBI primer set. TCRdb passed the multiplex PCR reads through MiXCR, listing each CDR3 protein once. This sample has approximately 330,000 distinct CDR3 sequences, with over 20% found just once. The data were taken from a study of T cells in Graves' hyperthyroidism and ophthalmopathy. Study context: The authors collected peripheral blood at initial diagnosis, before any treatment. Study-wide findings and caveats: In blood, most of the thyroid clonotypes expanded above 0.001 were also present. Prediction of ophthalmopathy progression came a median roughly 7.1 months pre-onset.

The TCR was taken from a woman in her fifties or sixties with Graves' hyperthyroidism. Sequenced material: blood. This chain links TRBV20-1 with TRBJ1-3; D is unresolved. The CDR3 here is CSASSSFRGNTIYF. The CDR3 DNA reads TGCAGTGCTAGCTCATCGTTCCGGGGAAACACCATATATTTT.